The 10 T cell receptor beta chains below all came from one sample that was sequenced in a study of cytomegalovirus exposure and HLA in healthy donors. PCR used 60 Vbeta primers and 13 Jbeta primers. Generated by immunoSEQ multiplex PCR, the TCRdb table keeps only in-frame clones and is missing some. The sample lists about 160,000 clones; just under 75% were seen once. Sequencing was carried out using PBMCs. The receptors derive from a woman between 18 and 29 years old in good health and CMV-seronegative.

The chain is built from TRBV29-1 and TRBJ2-1; 7 bases match TRBD1. The V gene end was trimmed by 5 bases and the J gene end by 3 bases; junction bases not matched to a gene: 13. CDR3 length: 16 amino acids. CDR1 is SQVTM, CDR2 ANQGSEA, per germline. The CDR3 coding sequence is TGCAGCGTTTCCCGCCCCGGGACAGCAATCTACAATGAGCAGTTCTTC. Its protein product is CSVSRPGTAIYNEQFF.

The CDR3 bases are TGTGCCAGCAGTGAAGATAACGGGGAGCTGTTTTTT. Its translation is CASSEDNGELFF. This rearrangement joins TRBV2 to TRBJ2-2; D is unclear. The CDR3 is 12 residues long. Trimming took 1 base from V and 7 from J, leaving 4 bases between them. Germline-derived CDR1 and CDR2 are SNHLY and FYNNEI.

About this clone itself: Other nucleotide sequences from this sample produce the same CDR3. The chain carries TRBV29-1 and TRBJ1-1; tentatively, D is TRBD1 (5 bases). Germline CDR1 reads SQVTM; CDR2 reads ANQGSEA. The CDR3 runs 12 residues. V lost 4 bases, J lost 1 base, and 7 bases lay in between. CDR3 residues: CSVVGGNTEAFF. The CDR3 DNA reads as TGCAGCGTTGTCGGGGGGAACACTGAAGCTTTCTTT.

The chain employs TRBV18 and TRBJ1-3; possibly TRBD1 for D (6 bases). V gave up 0 bases and J gave up 0 bases, with 12 bases separating them. CDR3 size: 17 residues. The germline CDR1 and CDR2 sequences are KGHSH and LQKENI. The CDR3 here is CASSPPGTGSSGNTIYF. CDR3 in DNA: TGTGCCAGCTCACCACCTGGTACAGGGAGCTCTGGAAACACCATATATTTT.

The V call is TRBV28, the J call TRBJ2-5; TRBD2 matches 7 bases. The CDR3 length is 14 residues. Germline assignment: CDR1 MDHEN and CDR2 SYDVKM. Trimming cost V 6 bases and J 5 bases; bases outside gene matches: 9. CDR3 DNA: TGTGCCAGCAGGGAGGGAGGGCCGAGGGAGACCCAGTACTTC. This encodes CASREGGPRETQYF.

The V gene is TRBV29-1, the J gene TRBJ1-2; TRBD1 agrees at 9 bases. In germline, CDR1 is SQVTM, CDR2 ANQGSEA. Germline trimming cut 6 bases from V and 5 bases from J; bases unmatched to any gene: 4. This CDR3 comprises 12 residues. CDR3 in amino acids: CSVTGGNYGYTF. The CDR3 nucleotides are TGCAGCGTGACAGGGGGAAATTATGGCTACACCTTC.

V and J are TRBV19 and TRBJ1-2; D is uncertain. Germline V lookup: CDR1 LNHDA, CDR2 SQIVND (reference sequence). This CDR3 region has 14 residues. V was pared by 4 bases and J by 10 bases, with 19 bases between. The DNA of the CDR3 is TGTGCCAGTAGTACAGTCGGGGTGTTCGGTCCCTACACCTTC. This sequence encodes CASSTVGVFGPYTF.

This clone occurred a few times. The sample has other DNA sequences that encode this CDR3 too. The CDR3 protein is CASSLIAGGSTGELFF. CDR3 in DNA: TGTGCCAGCAGCTTAATAGCGGGGGGATCCACCGGGGAGCTGTTTTTT. The chain joins TRBV7-3 to TRBJ2-2; 10 bases fit TRBD2. Trimming took 1 base from V and 4 from J; bases not matched to a gene: 3. CDR3 size: 16 residues. Germline V lookup: CDR1 SGHTA, CDR2 FQGTGA.

This clone showed up just a few times. This chain connects TRBV5-1 to TRBJ2-1, with D possibly TRBD1 on 5 matching bases. Trimming removed 0 bases at V and 11 bases at J, with 18 bases between. Per germline, CDR1 SGHRS and CDR2 YFSETQ. This CDR3 has 15 residues. The CDR3 DNA sequence: TGCGCCAGCAGCTTGGCCAGGGTAGGGTCAATGAAGCAGTTCTTC. Its protein is CASSLARVGSMKQFF.

V is TRBV7-2 and J is TRBJ2-5; 9 bases align to TRBD2. The CDR3 runs to 14 residues. The germline V gene has CDR1 SGHTA and CDR2 FQGNSA. V dropped 8 bases and J dropped 4; count of bases not matched to a gene: 8. CDR3 region: CASSLIAGAETQYF. CDR3 nucleotide sequence: TGTGCCAGCTCGTTGATAGCGGGAGCAGAGACCCAGTACTTC.